This TCR beta chain was captured in a study of blood T cell repertoires in COVID-19. The overall study: T cells, B-cell-depleted T cells, or PBMCs provided the cDNA or gDNA that served as material.

Trimming took off 6 bases at V and 1 base at J, with 15 bases between the two ends. Germline CDR1 and CDR2: SNHLY and FYNNEI. The CDR3 is made up of 15 amino acids. The data were produced by immunoSEQ multiplex PCR, yet TCRdb's version contains in-frame clones alone and is incomplete. Seen here are 310,000 or so clones, about 89% observed once, and the top ten hold nearly 6.5%. This clonotype was obtained from a man between 18 and 29 years old who had recovered from COVID-19. The source material was peripheral blood. The genes are TRBV2 and TRBJ2-5; maybe TRBD2 (5 bases). The CDR3 nucleotides are TGTGCCAGCAGGACCCGGAGGTTGAGCCAAGAGACCCAGTACTTC. This gives the protein CASRTRRLSQETQYF.